Shown below are 23 T cell receptor beta chains from a single sample sequenced in a study of shared T cell receptors in the human thymus. Produced via immunoSEQ multiplex PCR; TCRdb's table is partial and in-frame only. The sample lists about 380,000 clones; 85% to 95% were seen once. The sequencing sample was made of thymocytes. The receptors were sampled from a human donor.

V is TRBV5-4 and J is TRBJ1-3; tentative D call: TRBD1 (6 bases). The germline V gene encodes CDR1 SGHNT and CDR2 YYREEE (reference sequence). V was shortened by 4 bases and J by 4 bases, with 9 bases between the two germline ends. The CDR3 is 13 residues long. This chain's CDR3 is CASSHGQGNTIYF. CDR3 in DNA: TGTGCCAGCAGCCATGGACAGGGAAACACCATATATTTT.

This rearrangement joins TRBV28 to TRBJ2-3; TRBD2 matches 11 bases. J lost 10 bases, V lost 4 bases, and 22 bases had no gene match. This CDR3 has 19 amino acids. Germline V gene data show CDR1 as MDHEN and CDR2 as SYDVKM. The CDR3 region is CASSSPGLAGGPSAGPQYF. For the CDR3, the DNA is TGTGCCAGCAGTTCGCCCGGACTAGCGGGTGGCCCTTCGGCGGGGCCGCAGTATTTT. Drawing the rest from reference TRBV28 and TRBJ2-3, the complete variable domain is DVKVTQSSRYLVKRTGEKVFLECVQDMDHENMFWYRQDPGLGLRLIYFSYDVKMKEKGDIPEGYSVSREKKERFSLILESASTNQTSMYLCASSSPGLAGGPSAGPQYFGPGTRLTVL.

V gene TRBV28 combines with J gene TRBJ1-1, with D maybe TRBD1 (6 bases). Germline CDR1 reads MDHEN; CDR2 reads SYDVKM. This CDR3 is built from 23 residues. V was trimmed by 10 bases and J by 0 bases, leaving 42 bases between them. The CDR3 here is CATSSLSGVRPQYRERVNTEAFF. For the CDR3, the DNA is TGTGCCACCAGCTCCCTGAGTGGGGTCCGACCTCAATACAGGGAAAGGGTGAACACTGAAGCTTTCTTT.

The rearrangement links TRBV5-6 to TRBJ2-3, with D unresolved. Trimming shortened V by 0 bases and J by 2 bases, and 10 bases separated the two germline ends. Germline CDR1 SGHDT, CDR2 YYEEEE. This CDR3 has 15 residues. In DNA, the CDR3 is TGTGCCAGCAGCTTGGAGATAGGGATCACAGATACGCAGTATTTT. This sequence encodes CASSLEIGITDTQYF.

The J gene is TRBJ2-5, the V gene TRBV29-1, with 8 bases lining up with TRBD2. The CDR3 is 14 residues long. The V and J ends lost 4 bases and 4 bases, in that order; junction bases with no gene match: 8. Germline assignment: CDR1 SQVTM and CDR2 ANQGSEA. The CDR3 coding sequence is TGCAGCGTTGTCCGGGGGGGGCCGGTAGAGACCCAGTACTTC. Translated: CSVVRGGPVETQYF.

This chain joins TRBV11-2 and TRBJ2-1, with a tentative D call TRBD1 (6 bases). From germline, CDR1 is SGHAT and CDR2 FQNNGV. There are 11 residues in the CDR3. Deletions cut 5 bases from V and 14 bases from J, with 13 bases between. The CDR3, as DNA: TGTGCCAGCAGCCCCTCCGGGACAAAGTTCTTC. It translates to CASSPSGTKFF.

This chain uses TRBV18 with TRBJ1-1, with TRBD1 matching 7 bases. The V gene's germline CDR1 is KGHSH and CDR2 LQKENI. CDR3 length: 16 residues. The junction had 8 bases not matched to a gene; V was cut back by 4 bases and J by 0 bases. The CDR3 DNA is TGTGCCAGCTCACGGAAGGGACAGAGAATGAACACTGAAGCTTTCTTT. Its translation: CASSRKGQRMNTEAFF.

This chain joins TRBV10-2 and TRBJ2-1; D is ambiguous. This CDR3 is 16 amino acids long. CDR1 WSHSY and CDR2 SAAADI come from the germline V gene. Trimming stripped 2 bases from V and 3 bases from J, with 14 bases between. The CDR3 spells CASSEKFLVYYNEQFF. The CDR3 DNA is TGCGCCAGCAGTGAGAAGTTCCTTGTTTACTACAATGAGCAGTTCTTC.

CDR3 in DNA: TGTGCCAGTAGTATATATGCTAGCAGTCTCTACGAGCAGTACTTC. It specifies CASSIYASSLYEQYF. The chain recombines TRBV19 with TRBJ2-7; weak D call: TRBD2 (5 bases). From germline, CDR1 is LNHDA and CDR2 SQIVND (reference sequence). The CDR3 covers 15 residues. Trimming removed 2 bases at V and 3 bases at J, with 14 bases between.

The rearrangement uses TRBV6-5 and TRBJ2-7, with D perhaps given as TRBD1 or TRBD2 (6 bases each). Trimming took 3 bases from V and 2 from J, leaving 17 bases between them. The CDR3 extends over 16 amino acids. Per the germline V gene, CDR1 is MNHEY and CDR2 is SVGAGI. CDR3 sequence (DNA): TGTGCCAGCAGTTATCGCAGCGAGGGGGGTCCCTACGAGCAGTACTTC. This gives the protein CASSYRSEGGPYEQYF.

This chain connects TRBV28 to TRBJ2-7, with 9 bases matching TRBD2. Trimming at V came to 5 bases and at J to 1 base, leaving 15 bases not matched to a gene. This CDR3 has 18 amino acids. Per germline, CDR1 MDHEN and CDR2 SYDVKM. For the CDR3, the DNA is TGTGCCAGCAGTCCCGGGGTGGATAGCGGGAGTACGTCCTACGAGCAGTACTTC. Translated: CASSPGVDSGSTSYEQYF.

This sequence joins TRBV14 and TRBJ2-7; unclear D gene. The V and J ends lost 1 base and 2 bases respectively, with 12 bases between them. The CDR3 length is 15 residues. CDR1 SGHDN and CDR2 FVKESK come from the germline V gene. The CDR3: CASSQVEGITYEQYF. In nucleotides, the CDR3 is TGTGCCAGCAGCCAAGTAGAAGGGATCACCTACGAGCAGTACTTC.

V gene TRBV5-1 combines with J gene TRBJ1-6; D ambiguous. The CDR3 consists of 13 residues. The V and J ends lost 5 bases and 14 bases respectively, with 17 bases between them. Germline CDR1 is SGHRS and CDR2 is YFSETQ. CDR3 loop: CASRESAQASLHF. The CDR3, as DNA: TGCGCCAGCAGAGAATCGGCCCAGGCGTCCCTCCACTTT. Variable domain in full (rest from reference TRBV5-1 and TRBJ1-6): KAGVTQTPRYLIKTRGQQVTLSCSPISGHRSVSWYQQTPGQGLQFLFEYFSETQRNKGNFPGRFSGRQFSNSRSEMNVSTLELGDSALYLCASRESAQASLHFGNGTRLTVT.

This sequence joins TRBV5-1 and TRBJ2-7; the D gene is possibly TRBD1 (6 bases). Germline V gene lookup returns CDR1 SGHRS and CDR2 YFSETQ. This CDR3 contains 14 residues. V lost 0 bases, J lost 7 bases, and 14 bases lay in between. CDR3 DNA: TGCGCCAGCAGCTTGGGGTGGGGGCTTCTAGAGCAGTACTTC. Protein: CASSLGWGLLEQYF.

This clone was seen only once. The CDR3 region is CASSSAGGSPTQYF. DNA for the CDR3: TGCGCCAGCAGCTCAGCGGGAGGGTCCCCCACGCAGTATTTT. The chain recombines TRBV5-1 with TRBJ2-3, with 10 positions matching TRBD2. This CDR3 contains 14 residues. Unmatched junction bases numbered 7, after V lost 3 bases and J lost 9 bases. Germline V CDR1 and CDR2: SGHRS, YFSETQ.

The V and J genes are TRBV27 and TRBJ2-1, with D uncertain. This CDR3 contains 16 residues. Germline CDR1 and CDR2: MNHEY and SMNVEV (reference sequence). V lost 0 bases to trimming and J lost 3 bases, with 12 bases between them. CDR3 bases: TGTGCCAGCAGTTTATCGTGGGAATATTACTACAATGAGCAGTTCTTC. Encoded protein: CASSLSWEYYYNEQFF.

This chain links TRBV5-4 with TRBJ1-1; D may be TRBD1 (5 bases). The CDR3 covers 15 residues. CDR1 and CDR2 (germline): SGHNT, YYREEE (reference sequence). Trimming pared 0 bases from V and 2 bases from J, leaving 11 bases between. The CDR3 DNA reads as TGTGCCAGCAGCTTGGAAAATCAGGGAAACACTGAAGCTTTCTTT. Translating it yields CASSLENQGNTEAFF.

V gene TRBV28 combines with J gene TRBJ2-7; TRBD1 agrees at 10 bases. Germline CDR1 reads MDHEN; CDR2 reads SYDVKM. CDR3 length: 15 amino acids. The junction had 6 bases not matched to a gene; V was cut back by 3 bases and J by 4 bases. The CDR3 reads CASSLFEDRGYEQYF. The CDR3 DNA is TGTGCCAGCAGTTTGTTCGAGGACAGGGGGTACGAGCAGTACTTC.

The V and J genes are TRBV13 and TRBJ2-7; 10 positions agree with TRBD2. There are 16 residues in the CDR3. Trimming cost V 0 bases and J 7 bases; bases outside gene matches: 9. Germline V lookup: CDR1 PRHDT, CDR2 FYEKMQ (reference sequence). The chain's CDR3 is CASSLGLAGPSGEQYF. The CDR3 DNA reads TGTGCCAGCAGCTTAGGACTAGCGGGACCCTCGGGGGAGCAGTACTTC.

The gene calls are TRBV5-1 and TRBJ2-5, with a weak D call TRBD1 (5 bases). The CDR3 has 15 amino acids. Trimming pared 3 bases from V and 1 base from J, leaving 13 bases between. CDR1 SGHRS and CDR2 YFSETQ come from the germline V gene. The CDR3 loop is CASSWPAGIQETQYF. The CDR3 DNA reads as TGCGCCAGCAGCTGGCCAGCAGGGATCCAAGAGACCCAGTACTTC.

The J gene is TRBJ2-5, the V gene TRBV19; a weak D match, TRBD2 (5 bases). From germline, CDR1 is LNHDA and CDR2 SQIVND (reference sequence). The V gene lost 8 bases and the J gene lost 3 bases, with 13 bases spanning the gap. There are 13 residues in the CDR3. CDR3 nucleotide sequence: TGTGCCAGTGGCCTTCCGGGGAAAGAGACCCAGTACTTC. Translating it yields CASGLPGKETQYF.

J is TRBJ1-1 and V is TRBV19, with D hard to call. V lost 3 bases, J lost 5 bases, and 10 bases lay in between. The CDR3 consists of 13 residues. Germline lookup yields CDR1 LNHDA and CDR2 SQIVND (reference sequence). This CDR3 is CASSMSLVTEAFF. For the CDR3, the DNA is TGTGCCAGTAGTATGTCCCTGGTGACTGAAGCTTTCTTT.

The chain has TRBV15 and TRBJ2-7; maybe TRBD1 (6 bases). Germline V lookup: CDR1 LNHNV, CDR2 YYDKDF (reference sequence). The CDR3 covers 17 residues. Trimming stripped 1 base from V and 6 bases from J, with 22 bases between. The CDR3 DNA is TGTGCCACCAGCAGAGGGGGCCACACTACAGGGCCCTCCGAGCAGTACTTC. Residues: CATSRGGHTTGPSEQYF.